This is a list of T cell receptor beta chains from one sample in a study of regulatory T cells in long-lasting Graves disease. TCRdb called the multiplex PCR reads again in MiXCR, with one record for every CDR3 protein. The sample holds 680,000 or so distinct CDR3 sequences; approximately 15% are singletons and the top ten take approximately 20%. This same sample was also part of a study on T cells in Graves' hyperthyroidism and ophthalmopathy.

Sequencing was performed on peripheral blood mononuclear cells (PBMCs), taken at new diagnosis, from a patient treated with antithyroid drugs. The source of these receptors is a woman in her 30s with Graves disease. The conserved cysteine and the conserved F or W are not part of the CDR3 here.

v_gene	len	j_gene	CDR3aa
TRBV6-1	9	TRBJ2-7	ATTGHNEQY
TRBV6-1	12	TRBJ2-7	ASSRTSGINEQY
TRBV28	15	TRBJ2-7	ASSFEADSQASYEQY
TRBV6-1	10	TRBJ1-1	ASTPYWGEAF
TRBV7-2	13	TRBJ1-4	ASSLAGPDNEKLF
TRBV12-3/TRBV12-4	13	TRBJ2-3	ASSFGSPSTDTQY
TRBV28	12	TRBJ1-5	ASSQNRGNEPQH
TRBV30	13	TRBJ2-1	AWRGIAVSYNEQF
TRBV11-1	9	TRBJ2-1	ASSFQNEQF
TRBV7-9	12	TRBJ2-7	ASSLQLAGDEQY
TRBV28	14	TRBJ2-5	ASSFKGIGNQETQY
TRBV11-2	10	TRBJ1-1	ASSVLGGEAF
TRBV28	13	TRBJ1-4	ASSGAITVYEKLF
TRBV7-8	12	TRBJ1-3	ASSLGQNGNTIY
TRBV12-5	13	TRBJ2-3	ASGLGATSTDTQY
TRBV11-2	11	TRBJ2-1	ASSARQGWGQF
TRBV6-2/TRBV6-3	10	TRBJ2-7	ASSAEVPEQY
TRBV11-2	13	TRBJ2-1	ASSLEQLSYNEQF
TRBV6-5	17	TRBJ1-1	ASSYFLIGTGVNWAEAF
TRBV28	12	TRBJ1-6	ASSFRGLRSPLH
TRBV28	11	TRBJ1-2	ASSLRFDYGYT
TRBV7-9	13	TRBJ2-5	ASSFGWTSGETQY
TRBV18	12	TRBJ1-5	ASSPQGQGQPQH
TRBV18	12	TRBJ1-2	ASSPVDRGGGYT
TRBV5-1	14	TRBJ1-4	ASSLSLTGSGEKLF
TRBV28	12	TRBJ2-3	ASSTTGSPDTQY
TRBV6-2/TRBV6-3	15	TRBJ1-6	ASSRNPPSGDNSPLH
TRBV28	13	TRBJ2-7	ASSLGAVGSYEQY
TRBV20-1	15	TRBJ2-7	SATSPQTSGNIYEQY
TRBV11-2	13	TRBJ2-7	ASSSRHLGPYEQY
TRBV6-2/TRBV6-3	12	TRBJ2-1	ASSYHRENTEQF
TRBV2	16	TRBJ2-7	ASSTPGWVGQGSYEQY
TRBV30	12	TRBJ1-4	AWRKDLRNEKLF
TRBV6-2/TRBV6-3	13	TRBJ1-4	ASSYSIGGTEKLF
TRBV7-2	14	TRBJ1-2	ASSLVHGGLAYGYT
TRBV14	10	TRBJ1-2	ASSQTVYGYT
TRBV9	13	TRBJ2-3	ASSEESFGTDTQY
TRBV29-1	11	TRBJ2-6	SVGTGGANVLT
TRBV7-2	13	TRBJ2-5	ASSSGGVGGETQY
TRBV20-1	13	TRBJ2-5	SARTSGRGPETQY
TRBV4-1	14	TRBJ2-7	ASSQTSGSTIYEQY
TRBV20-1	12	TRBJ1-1	SAGKQGPNTEAF
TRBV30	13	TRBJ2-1	AFARGLAGGNEQF
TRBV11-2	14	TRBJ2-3	ASSSRTRGRTDTQY
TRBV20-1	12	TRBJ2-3	SARVVAGEDTQY
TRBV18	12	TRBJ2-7	ASSPDRAVYEQY
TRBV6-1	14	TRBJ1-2	ASSQGVPGRSDGYT
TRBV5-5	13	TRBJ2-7	ASSLLADRRGEQY